These 29 T cell receptor beta chains originate from one sample sequenced in a study of cytomegalovirus exposure and HLA in healthy donors. Method: immunoSEQ multiplex PCR; TCRdb's copy keeps in-frame clones and lacks some. The sample has roughly 250,000 clones; about 90% are singletons. Sequencing input: PBMCs. The receptors originated from a woman aged 25 to 45 in good health and CMV-seropositive.

This chain uses TRBV1 with TRBJ1-1; TRBD1 is taken as the D call from the table, unchecked against the DNA. TRBV1 is an annotated pseudogene. CDR3 length: 12 residues. Here the CDR3 reads CTSTKGDTEAFF. CDR3 DNA sequence: TGCACCAGCACCAAGGGGGACACTGAAGCTTTCTTT.

The CDR3 nucleotides read TGCGCCAGCAGCCAAGATCGGGGGTCCACTAACTATGGCTACACCTTC. Amino acids: CASSQDRGSTNYGYTF. V gene TRBV4-1 combines with J gene TRBJ1-2; a weak D match, TRBD1 (5 bases). This CDR3 is 16 amino acids long. Germline V CDR1 and CDR2: MGHRA, YSYEKL. V was trimmed by 0 bases and J by 0 bases, leaving 11 bases between them.

This sequence joins TRBV19 and TRBJ1-5; D unresolved. The CDR3 is 15 amino acids. V lost 0 bases, J lost 3 bases, and 9 bases lay in between. Per germline, CDR1 LNHDA and CDR2 SQIVND (reference sequence). The CDR3 nucleotides read TGTGCCAGTAGTATAGAGGCCATGGCCAATCAGCCCCAGCATTTT. It encodes CASSIEAMANQPQHF.

CDR3 amino acids: CASRGSNQPQHF. CDR3 bases: TGTGCCAGCCGGGGTAGCAATCAGCCCCAGCATTTT. J is TRBJ1-5 and V is TRBV28; D call uncertain. Trimming removed 8 bases at V and 0 bases at J, with 5 bases between. This CDR3 is built from 12 residues. Germline CDR1 and CDR2: MDHEN and SYDVKM.

J is TRBJ2-1 and V is TRBV7-6; 9 positions match TRBD2. Trimming removed 5 bases from V and 6 bases from J; junction bases left unmatched: 11. This CDR3 comprises 16 residues. Germline V CDR1 and CDR2: SGHVS, FNYEAQ. CDR3 in amino acids: CASSDGPGLAFNEQFF. The CDR3 bases are TGTGCCAGCAGCGACGGTCCGGGACTAGCATTCAATGAGCAGTTCTTC.

The genes are TRBV7-3 and TRBJ2-1; 10 nucleotides match TRBD2. V trimming: 8 bases; J trimming: 0 bases; junction bases outside the gene matches: 13. This CDR3 comprises 18 residues. Per the germline V gene, CDR1 is SGHTA and CDR2 is FQGTGA. CDR3 sequence reads: CASPHSTSGLSSYNEQFF. The CDR3 DNA reads as TGTGCCAGCCCCCATTCGACTAGCGGGTTGAGCTCCTACAATGAGCAGTTCTTC.

The chain carries TRBV5-1 and TRBJ2-1, with 12 bases fitting TRBD2. CDR1 is SGHRS and CDR2 is YFSETQ in the germline V gene. The CDR3 is made up of 17 amino acids. The V gene end was trimmed by 3 bases and the J gene end by 0 bases; junction bases not matched to a gene: 4. CDR3 in amino acids: CASSSLTSGSSYNEQFF. The DNA for the CDR3 is TGCGCCAGCAGCTCCTTGACTAGCGGGAGCTCCTACAATGAGCAGTTCTTC.

This clone was detected a few times. V usage is TRBV19 and J usage is TRBJ2-5; 8 positions agree with TRBD2. CDR3 length: 13 amino acids. The germline V gene encodes CDR1 LNHDA and CDR2 SQIVND (reference sequence). Trimming cost V 5 bases and J 4 bases; bases outside gene matches: 3. In DNA, the CDR3 is TGTGCCAGTAGTCGGGCGGGAGGAGAGACCCAGTACTTC. Residues: CASSRAGGETQYF.

V is TRBV4-1 and J is TRBJ1-2; 7 bases map to TRBD1. The J segment lost 5 bases and the V segment lost 3 bases, leaving 3 bases of the junction unmatched. The CDR3 consists of 13 residues. Looked up from germline, CDR1 is MGHRA and CDR2 is YSYEKL. DNA of the CDR3: TGCGCCAGCAGCCACCCGACAGGGTATGGCTACACCTTC. This translates into CASSHPTGYGYTF.

This clone turned up a few times. The V and J genes are TRBV18 and TRBJ2-7, with 12 bases fitting TRBD2. The CDR3 covers 13 residues. Germline-derived CDR1 and CDR2 are KGHSH and LQKENI. V lost 4 bases to trimming and J lost 7 bases; unmatched junction nucleotides: 2. This CDR3 reads CASSQLAGGEQYF. The DNA of the CDR3 is TGTGCCAGCTCACAGCTAGCGGGAGGGGAGCAGTACTTC. Based on the CDR3 plus reference TRBV18 and TRBJ2-7, the full variable domain is NAGVMQNPRHLVRRRGQEARLRCSPMKGHSHVYWYRQLPEEGLKFMVYLQKENIIDESGMPKERFSAEFPKEGPSILRIQQVVRGDSAAYFCASSQLAGGEQYFGPGTRLTVT.

The rearrangement uses TRBV5-6 and TRBJ2-5; 13 nucleotides agree with TRBD2. With V trimmed by 4 bases and J by 5 bases, 14 bases remained unmatched. CDR1 and CDR2 from the germline V gene are SGHDT and YYEEEE. This CDR3 contains 18 residues. This CDR3 reads CASSPTGLAGEGWETQYF. The CDR3 DNA reads TGTGCCAGCAGCCCTACAGGACTAGCGGGAGAAGGGTGGGAGACCCAGTACTTC. Variable domain in full (rest from reference TRBV5-6 and TRBJ2-5): DAGVTQSPTHLIKTRGQQVTLRCSPKSGHDTVSWYQQALGQGPQFIFQYYEEEERQRGNFPDRFSGHQFPNYSSELNVNALLLGDSALYLCASSPTGLAGEGWETQYFGPGTRLLVL.

The rearrangement links TRBV5-8 to TRBJ1-5; no clear D gene. Looked up from germline, CDR1 is SGHTS and CDR2 is YDEGEE. The CDR3 totals 18 residues. Trimming removed 1 base at V and 4 bases at J, with 21 bases between. CDR3 amino acids: CASSLPPWETRGNQPQHF. CDR3 bases: TGTGCCAGCAGCTTGCCACCGTGGGAGACCCGCGGGAATCAGCCCCAGCATTTT.

The chain combines TRBV5-1 with TRBJ2-3; 14 bases line up with TRBD2. The CDR3 spans 15 residues. Germline V gene data show CDR1 as SGHRS and CDR2 as YFSETQ. V lost 0 bases and J lost 6; bases outside the gene matches: 0. The CDR3 loop reads CASSLGLAGGDTQYF. The CDR3 DNA reads as TGCGCCAGCAGCTTGGGACTAGCGGGAGGGGATACGCAGTATTTT.

This chain links TRBV27 with TRBJ2-7; D possibly corresponds to TRBD1 (5 bases). The CDR3 sequence is 14 residues long. Germline lookup yields CDR1 MNHEY and CDR2 SMNVEV (reference sequence). Trimming took 6 bases from V and 4 from J, leaving 16 bases between them. CDR3 loop: CASSPSGAPYEQYF. Written as DNA, the CDR3 is TGTGCCAGCAGCCCCTCTGGGGCGCCTTACGAGCAGTACTTC.

The V and J genes are TRBV29-1 and TRBJ1-4; TRBD1 might be the D (6 bases). Trimming removed 3 bases from V and 8 bases from J, with 13 bases in between. This CDR3 region has 13 residues. The germline CDR1 and CDR2 sequences are SQVTM and ANQGSEA. CDR3 sequence reads: CSVDRGLGEKLFF. The CDR3 DNA reads TGCAGCGTTGACAGGGGCTTAGGGGAAAAACTGTTTTTT.

The count of this clone is one. The gene calls are TRBV7-8 and TRBJ2-7; 7 bases map to TRBD2. Unmatched junction bases numbered 13, after V lost 5 bases and J lost 12 bases. Per germline, CDR1 SGHVS and CDR2 FQNEAQ. The CDR3 loop spans 13 amino acids. CDR3 loop: CASSQSREATAYF. The CDR3 region has the DNA TGTGCCAGCAGCCAGAGCCGGGAGGCCACGGCGTACTTC.

The chain uses TRBV6-5 and TRBJ2-1; tentative D call: TRBD1 (5 bases). Trimming removed 2 bases from V and 6 bases from J, with 11 bases in between. CDR3 length equals 14 residues. Looked up from germline, CDR1 is MNHEY and CDR2 is SVGAGI. DNA of the CDR3: TGTGCCAGCAGTTACAGGGGAAGGATCAATGAGCAGTTCTTC. It yields the protein CASSYRGRINEQFF.

V is TRBV9 and J is TRBJ2-1; the match to TRBD2 covers 11 bases. CDR1 is SGDLS, CDR2 YYNGEE, per germline. V was clipped by 0 bases and J by 9 bases; unmatched bases: 2. This CDR3 spans 14 amino acids. The DNA of the CDR3 is TGTGCCAGCAGCGTAGGGACTAGCGGGTTTGAGCAGTTCTTC. This gives the protein CASSVGTSGFEQFF.

This rearrangement joins TRBV7-8 to TRBJ1-1; 7 bases map to TRBD1. The ends lost 2 bases at V and 2 bases at J; junction bases unmatched: 2. The CDR3 has 14 amino acids. Germline V CDR1 and CDR2: SGHVS, FQNEAQ. The CDR3 region is CASSLWDRNTEAFF. The CDR3 DNA reads as TGTGCCAGCAGCTTATGGGACAGAAACACTGAAGCTTTCTTT.

The rearrangement joins TRBV6-6 to TRBJ2-7, with 7 bases aligning to TRBD1. V gave up 4 bases and J gave up 5 bases; unmatched junction bases: 11. Germline CDR1 MNHNY, CDR2 SVGAGI (reference sequence). This CDR3 has 15 amino acids. CDR3 DNA: TGTGCCAGCAGTTCGCGGCAGGGGGTCGACGACGAGCAGTACTTC. This gives the protein CASSSRQGVDDEQYF.

This chain links TRBV27 with TRBJ2-1; tentative D call: TRBD2 (5 bases). The CDR3 totals 16 residues. V was pared by 2 bases and J by 6 bases, with 17 bases between. CDR1 MNHEY and CDR2 SMNVEV come from the germline V gene (reference sequence). The DNA for the CDR3 is TGTGCCAGCAGTTTAATCAACGGGGTAGGTGCCAATGAGCAGTTCTTC. Protein sequence: CASSLINGVGANEQFF.

In its sample, this clone was seen many times. The rearrangement links TRBV6-1 to TRBJ1-4, with 7 nucleotides matching TRBD1. This CDR3 has 13 residues. Germline V gene data show CDR1 as MNHNS and CDR2 as SASEGT. Germline trimming cut 5 bases from V and 8 bases from J; bases unmatched to any gene: 5. The CDR3 nucleotides are TGTGCCAGCAGTCGTGACAGGGCCGAAAAACTGTTTTTT. This encodes CASSRDRAEKLFF.

The chain joins TRBV5-6 to TRBJ2-7; 8 nucleotides line up with TRBD1. CDR3 length: 14 residues. Trimming removed 4 bases from V and 4 bases from J; junction bases left unmatched: 7. In germline, CDR1 is SGHDT, CDR2 YYEEEE. The CDR3 protein is CASSAGTGRYEQYF. The CDR3 coding sequence is TGTGCCAGCAGCGCCGGGACAGGACGTTACGAGCAGTACTTC.

V usage is TRBV11-3 and J usage is TRBJ1-1; a possible D gene is TRBD1 (5 bases). In germline, CDR1 is SGHNT, CDR2 YENEEA. The CDR3 sequence is 13 residues long. V was trimmed by 5 bases and J by 3 bases, leaving 10 bases between them. The CDR3 DNA sequence: TGTGCCAGCAGCGTGGCAGGGTACACTGAAGCTTTCTTT. Translation: CASSVAGYTEAFF.

The chain carries TRBV5-1 and TRBJ2-7, with D perhaps TRBD2 (5 bases). V lost 0 bases to trimming and J lost 7 bases, with 14 bases between them. This CDR3 is 14 amino acids long. Germline CDR1 is SGHRS and CDR2 is YFSETQ. The DNA of the CDR3 is TGCGCCAGCAGCTTGGCTAGCCTATCTAGGGAGCAGTACTTC. Translating it yields CASSLASLSREQYF.

In its sample, this clone was seen once. This chain connects TRBV25-1 to TRBJ1-1; 7 nucleotides align to TRBD1. Germline V lookup: CDR1 MGHDK, CDR2 SYGVNS. Losses at the gene ends were 3 bases for V and 1 base for J; bases not matched to a gene: 2. CDR3 size: 14 residues. DNA of the CDR3: TGTGCCAGCAGTGACCAGGGGGGGAACACTGAAGCTTTCTTT. It is translated as CASSDQGGNTEAFF.

J is TRBJ2-7 and V is TRBV27; 9 positions match TRBD2. The CDR3 has 16 residues. V was pared by 6 bases and J by 2 bases, with 11 bases of the junction left unmatched. CDR1 is MNHEY and CDR2 is SMNVEV in the germline V gene (reference sequence). This CDR3 reads CASRSTTSGVTYEQYF. The DNA of the CDR3 is TGTGCCAGCAGGTCCACGACTAGCGGAGTTACCTACGAGCAGTACTTC.

V usage is TRBV7-3 and J usage is TRBJ2-1; weak D call: TRBD1 (6 bases). Germline-derived CDR1 and CDR2 are SGHTA and FQGTGA. The CDR3 is made up of 15 amino acids. Trimming removed 2 bases at V and 7 bases at J, with 15 bases between. As DNA, the CDR3 is TGTGCCAGCAGCTTAGGTTCTGGGGGCGGGAATGAGCAGTTCTTC. Translated, it gives CASSLGSGGGNEQFF.

The chain joins TRBV7-9 to TRBJ2-1; 10 bases map to TRBD2. Germline assignment: CDR1 SEHNR and CDR2 FQNEAQ (reference sequence). The CDR3 loop spans 17 amino acids. Germline trimming cut 0 bases from V and 7 bases from J; bases unmatched to any gene: 9. The CDR3 loop reads CASSLALASGSGNEQFF. DNA of the CDR3: TGTGCCAGCAGCTTAGCGCTGGCTAGCGGGAGTGGTAATGAGCAGTTCTTC.